The entry below gives a single T cell receptor (beta chain) sequence along with its context. No conserved phenylalanine or tryptophan is present at the end of the CDR3, so a read error is the likely explanation. Because the CDR3's place on the DNA is in doubt, the DNA is left out and the CDR3 is given as listed by TCRdb. This record comes from a study of blood T cell repertoires in COVID-19. Study as a whole: Samples came from the United States, Italy and Spain, spanning acute and convalescent COVID-19. T cells, B-cell-depleted T cells, or PBMCs provided the cDNA or gDNA that served as material.

Authors' processing steps: Scientists estimated how many nucleated cells there were by amplifying reference gene primers. This table comes from immunoSEQ multiplex PCR, and its TCRdb copy is limited to in-frame clones, with some not included. V and J calls and clone size come straight from that table; D and trimming were deduced from the DNA. The data contain 150,000 or so clones, roughly 80% of them seen just once; the ten biggest clones take up around 19%. The CDR3 sequence runs 12 residues, both termini included. Germline V lookup: CDR1 GTSNPN, CDR2 SVGIG (reference sequence). Sequencing was performed on peripheral blood. The source is a woman of 80 years or more with acute or convalescent COVID-19. The chain recombines TRBV30 with TRBJ1-2; the table's D call, TRBD1, has no DNA check behind it. The CDR3: CAWSAGVGAPMS.